Below are 32 T cell receptor beta chains sequenced from a single sample in a study of cytomegalovirus exposure and HLA in healthy donors. The PCR made use of 60 Vbeta and 13 Jbeta primers. TCRdb's copy holds only in-frame clones and misses some; the assay was immunoSEQ multiplex PCR. This table has about 130,000 clones, 75% to 90% appearing once. Sequenced material: PBMCs. These receptors were collected from a man aged 25-40 years in good health and CMV-seronegative.

The chain links TRBV19 to TRBJ2-3, with 9 positions matching TRBD2. Germline assignment: CDR1 LNHDA and CDR2 SQIVND (reference sequence). With V trimmed by 8 bases and J by 2 bases, 20 bases remained unmatched. This CDR3 has 19 residues. The chain's CDR3 is CASGSSSSGTRSYTDTQYF. Here the CDR3 DNA reads TGTGCCAGTGGATCATCTTCTAGCGGGACCCGGTCTTACACAGATACGCAGTATTTT.

V is TRBV27 and J is TRBJ2-7, with D maybe TRBD1 (5 bases). The CDR3 totals 13 residues. Deletions cut 6 bases from V and 4 bases from J, with 13 bases between. Germline V gene sequence: CDR1 MNHEY, CDR2 SMNVEV (reference sequence). CDR3 coding DNA: TGTGCCAGCAGCCTCGGCAGGGCTTACGAGCAGTACTTC. It yields the protein CASSLGRAYEQYF.

This sequence joins TRBV5-6 and TRBJ2-3; D might be TRBD2 (6 bases). Looked up from germline, CDR1 is SGHDT and CDR2 is YYEEEE. The V and J ends lost 3 bases and 3 bases respectively, with 17 bases between them. CDR3 length: 16 residues. CDR3 region: CASSSGTGVSTDTQYF. The CDR3 DNA reads TGTGCCAGCAGCTCCGGGACGGGAGTTTCTACAGATACGCAGTATTTT.

The CDR3 DNA reads as TGCAGCGGATCCGGTATAGCCAAAAACATTCAGTACTTC. This codes for CSGSGIAKNIQYF. This chain uses TRBV29-1 with TRBJ2-4; D is ambiguous. Germline V gives CDR1 SQVTM, CDR2 ANQGSEA. V lost 7 bases to trimming and J lost 0 bases, with 10 bases between them. The CDR3 loop spans 13 amino acids.

The V call is TRBV19, the J call TRBJ1-2, with 8 bases that match TRBD1. The CDR3 is made up of 15 amino acids. Germline loops: CDR1 LNHDA, CDR2 SQIVND (reference sequence). V lost 8 bases to trimming and J lost 4 bases; unmatched junction nucleotides: 12. The CDR3 DNA reads TGTGCCAGTGAAGGTGACAGGGGATTACGCTATGGCTACACCTTC. Protein sequence: CASEGDRGLRYGYTF.

The chain links TRBV7-9 to TRBJ2-7; the D gene is possibly TRBD2 (6 bases). There are 16 residues in the CDR3. V lost 7 bases to trimming and J lost 0 bases, with 19 bases between them. CDR1 and CDR2 (germline): SEHNR, FQNEAQ (reference sequence). CDR3 in amino acids: CASIQITGELSYEQYF. CDR3 nucleotides: TGTGCCAGCATCCAGATAACGGGAGAACTCTCCTACGAGCAGTACTTC.

The chain couples TRBV7-9 to TRBJ2-3; 14 bases align to TRBD2. The CDR3 extends over 18 amino acids. J lost 1 base, V lost 0 bases, and 3 bases had no gene match. Looked up from germline, CDR1 is SEHNR and CDR2 is FQNEAQ (reference sequence). The CDR3 bases are TGTGCCAGCAGCTTAGCCGGGACTAGCGGGAGCGGCACAGATACGCAGTATTTT. It specifies CASSLAGTSGSGTDTQYF.

The V gene is TRBV4-1, the J gene TRBJ2-7, with D maybe TRBD2 (5 bases). With 1 base removed from V and 3 bases from J, the gap between germline ends came to 13 bases. Germline V gives CDR1 MGHRA, CDR2 YSYEKL. There are 15 residues in the CDR3. CDR3 amino acids: CASSQGGIALYEQYF. CDR3 nucleotides: TGCGCCAGCAGCCAAGGCGGAATAGCGCTCTACGAGCAGTACTTC.

This chain links TRBV19 with TRBJ2-5, with D maybe TRBD2 (6 bases). The germline CDR1 and CDR2 sequences are LNHDA and SQIVND (reference sequence). This CDR3 contains 12 residues. Trimming took 3 bases from V and 7 from J, leaving 9 bases between them. CDR3 protein: CASSIQEGTQYF. CDR3 bases: TGTGCCAGTAGTATCCAGGAGGGGACCCAGTACTTC.

Here the CDR3 DNA reads TGTGCCATCAGGGAGGGGACAAGGTTAAACTATGGCTACACCTTC. Its translation: CAIREGTRLNYGYTF. The rearrangement links TRBV10-3 to TRBJ1-2, with D possibly matching TRBD1 (6 bases). This CDR3 spans 15 amino acids. CDR1 ENHRY and CDR2 SYGVKD come from the germline V gene. V lost 6 bases to trimming and J lost 2 bases, with 16 bases between them.

This chain links TRBV7-2 with TRBJ2-1; D gene ambiguous. V shed 3 bases and J shed 10 bases, with 13 bases lying between them. The germline V gene has CDR1 SGHTA and CDR2 FQGNSA. This CDR3 spans 13 amino acids. The CDR3: CASSFELSREQFF. CDR3 bases: TGTGCCAGCAGCTTCGAGCTAAGCAGGGAGCAGTTCTTC.

This chain links TRBV4-1 with TRBJ2-1; 12 nucleotides line up with TRBD2. CDR1 is MGHRA and CDR2 is YSYEKL in the germline V gene. The CDR3 totals 16 residues. The ends lost 5 bases at V and 5 bases at J; junction bases unmatched: 7. The CDR3 is CASSFQTSGSDNEQFF. The DNA of the CDR3 is TGCGCCAGCAGCTTTCAGACTAGCGGGAGTGACAATGAGCAGTTCTTC.

This clone occurred once. This rearrangement joins TRBV6-6 to TRBJ2-7; 11 bases fit TRBD2. Germline assignment: CDR1 MNHNY and CDR2 SVGAGI (reference sequence). J was trimmed by 2 bases and V by 4 bases; bases with no gene match: 1. The CDR3 loop spans 14 amino acids. CDR3 loop: CASSLGLAAYEQYF. CDR3 sequence (DNA): TGTGCCAGCAGTTTGGGACTAGCGGCCTACGAGCAGTACTTC.

V usage is TRBV28 and J usage is TRBJ2-7; 8 nucleotides align to TRBD2. This CDR3 is 14 amino acids long. Germline-derived CDR1 and CDR2 are MDHEN and SYDVKM. Trimming removed 8 bases from V and 7 bases from J; junction bases left unmatched: 13. The CDR3 DNA reads TGTGCCAGCTGGGCGGCAGCGGGAGCCCGTGAGCAGTACTTC. As protein: CASWAAAGAREQYF.

V and J are TRBV9 and TRBJ2-2; 8 nucleotides agree with TRBD1. The V segment lost 0 bases and the J segment 6 bases; nucleotides outside the gene matches: 7. Per the germline V gene, CDR1 is SGDLS and CDR2 is YYNGEE. This CDR3 contains 16 residues. CDR3 sequence reads: CASSVGTGGKAGELFF. Here the CDR3 DNA reads TGTGCCAGCAGCGTAGGAACAGGGGGAAAGGCCGGGGAGCTGTTTTTT.

A remark on this clone: The junction departs from the called germline gene at one end, perhaps through a read error. The CDR3 DNA is TGTGCCAGCAGTCCGGGACAGGGGGCCCTCGGGTATGGCTACCCCTTC. It is translated as CASSPGQGALGYGYPF. The gene calls are TRBV2 and TRBJ1-2, with 12 bases aligning to TRBD1. This CDR3 has 16 residues. Germline V gives CDR1 SNHLY, CDR2 FYNNEI.

The rearrangement links TRBV19 to TRBJ2-7; D ambiguous. The CDR3 has 13 residues. V was cut by 3 bases and J by 2 bases, with 8 bases left in between. Germline assignment: CDR1 LNHDA and CDR2 SQIVND (reference sequence). The CDR3: CASSIGDTYEQYF. The CDR3 DNA reads TGTGCCAGTAGTATTGGAGATACCTACGAGCAGTACTTC.

V usage is TRBV6-5 and J usage is TRBJ2-7, with 10 nucleotides matching TRBD1. The CDR3 extends over 16 amino acids. The trim removed 1 base at V and 1 base at J, leaving 4 bases unmatched. The germline V gene encodes CDR1 MNHEY and CDR2 SVGAGI. CDR3 region: CASSYWGQGRSYEQYF. The CDR3 nucleotides read TGTGCCAGCAGTTACTGGGGACAGGGGCGTTCCTACGAGCAGTACTTC.

The rearrangement links TRBV5-6 to TRBJ2-3; possible D gene TRBD1, 6 bases. The CDR3 has 13 amino acids. V lost 4 bases, J lost 8 bases, and 14 bases lay in between. CDR1 and CDR2 (germline): SGHDT, YYEEEE. The CDR3, as DNA: TGTGCCAGCAGCGTAGGACAGCCAGTTACGCAGTATTTT. It translates to CASSVGQPVTQYF.

The J gene is TRBJ2-1, the V gene TRBV5-4; TRBD2 might be the D (6 bases). CDR3 length: 13 amino acids. V was pared by 3 bases and J by 9 bases, with 13 bases between. Germline V CDR1 and CDR2: SGHNT, YYREEE (reference sequence). Written as DNA, the CDR3 is TGTGCCAGCAGCTCCCTTGTTAGCGGTGAGCAGTTCTTC. It is translated as CASSSLVSGEQFF.

This clone was recorded a few times. The gene calls are TRBV15 and TRBJ1-1; TRBD1 matches 8 bases. Germline V CDR1 and CDR2: LNHNV, YYDKDF (reference sequence). The CDR3 totals 15 residues. V lost 1 base and J lost 1; bases outside the gene matches: 2. The CDR3 nucleotides read TGTGCCACCAGCAGAGGGGACAGGACGAACACTGAAGCTTTCTTT. It encodes CATSRGDRTNTEAFF.

V is TRBV11-3 and J is TRBJ2-7; the D is unclear. V was trimmed by 7 bases and J by 7 bases, leaving 11 bases between them. The CDR3 sequence is 11 residues long. The germline V gene has CDR1 SGHNT and CDR2 YENEEA. CDR3 DNA: TGTGCCAGCACTAACGGAGTGGAGCAGTACTTC. Translating it yields CASTNGVEQYF.

The V gene is TRBV13, the J gene TRBJ2-3; a weak D match, TRBD1 (7 bases). Germline lookup yields CDR1 PRHDT and CDR2 FYEKMQ (reference sequence). Trimming pared 2 bases from V and 6 bases from J, leaving 12 bases between. The length of the CDR3 is 14 residues. The CDR3 nucleotides read TGTGCCAGCAGCTTACTGACAGGGAGGGATACGCAGTATTTT. Protein: CASSLLTGRDTQYF.

The chain combines TRBV6-6 with TRBJ2-5, with TRBD1 matching 9 bases. The J call may not be correct, given that the DNA end is closer to TRBJ2-7. Germline V gene data show CDR1 as MNHNY and CDR2 as SVGAGI (reference sequence). The CDR3 extends over 16 amino acids. The CDR3 here is CASSYSGGTGYHEQYF. In DNA, the CDR3 is TGTGCCAGCAGTTACTCTGGTGGGACAGGGTATCACGAGCAGTACTTC.

The chain couples TRBV7-9 to TRBJ2-4; a weak D match, TRBD1 (6 bases). V gave up 7 bases and J gave up 0 bases, with 10 bases separating them. Looked up from germline, CDR1 is SEHNR and CDR2 is FQNEAQ (reference sequence). The CDR3 consists of 14 residues. The CDR3: CASTDRLAKNIQYF. The CDR3 DNA is TGTGCCAGCACCGACAGGCTAGCCAAAAACATTCAGTACTTC.

This chain connects TRBV7-2 to TRBJ2-3; tentative D call: TRBD2 (5 bases). The germline V gene encodes CDR1 SGHTA and CDR2 FQGNSA. V shed 1 base and J shed 6 bases, with 14 bases lying between them. The CDR3 runs 15 residues. CDR3 sequence: CASSLGGESFDTQYF. The CDR3 bases are TGTGCCAGCAGCTTAGGGGGAGAATCCTTCGATACGCAGTATTTT.

The genes are TRBV28 and TRBJ2-5; 7 bases align to TRBD2. V was clipped by 6 bases and J by 2 bases; unmatched bases: 3. CDR1 and CDR2 (germline): MDHEN, SYDVKM. The CDR3 runs to 13 residues. The CDR3 loop reads CASSTGGQETQYF. The CDR3 DNA reads as TGTGCCAGCAGCACGGGGGGACAAGAGACCCAGTACTTC.

The chain recombines TRBV7-8 with TRBJ1-2; D not resolved. The CDR3 is 15 residues long. Germline V gene data show CDR1 as SGHVS and CDR2 as FQNEAQ. The ends were cut back, 5 bases at V and 6 bases at J, with 19 bases in the middle. CDR3 DNA sequence: TGTGCCAGCAGCCCTTTGGGCCGGCTTGCCAATGGCTACACCTTC. As protein: CASSPLGRLANGYTF.

This clone appeared once. The V and J genes are TRBV6-5 and TRBJ2-1, with 8 bases aligning to TRBD1. This CDR3 is 14 amino acids long. CDR1 MNHEY and CDR2 SVGAGI come from the germline V gene. Losses at the gene ends were 7 bases for V and 7 bases for J; bases not matched to a gene: 9. CDR3 protein: CASTARTGRNEQFF. The CDR3 nucleotides read TGTGCCAGCACCGCCCGGACAGGGAGGAATGAGCAGTTCTTC.

The V and J genes are TRBV21-1 and TRBJ1-2; the D call TRBD1 from the table was never checked on the DNA. TRBV21-1 constitutes a pseudogene. The CDR3 totals 17 residues. The CDR3 DNA reads TGTGCCAGCAGCAAAAGGAATCGGGACAGGCCTTCCTATGGCTACACCTTC. This encodes CASSKRNRDRPSYGYTF.

The V and J genes are TRBV2 and TRBJ2-1; the D gene is possibly TRBD1 (6 bases). The CDR3 sequence is 16 residues long. Germline V gene lookup returns CDR1 SNHLY and CDR2 FYNNEI. V lost 3 bases and J 8 bases, leaving 20 bases between the germline ends. The DNA of the CDR3 is TGTGCCAGCAGTGACTTGGGGCAGGGGTACTATGATGAGCAGTTCTTC. This translates into CASSDLGQGYYDEQFF.

This chain uses TRBV6-1 with TRBJ2-7; tentative D call: TRBD2 (6 bases). Germline-derived CDR1 and CDR2 are MNHNS and SASEGT. V was cut by 11 bases and J by 2 bases, with 16 bases left in between. The CDR3 extends over 13 amino acids. The CDR3 protein is CAAGGFSPYEQYF. For the CDR3, the DNA is TGTGCCGCCGGGGGTTTCAGTCCCTACGAGCAGTACTTC.